Listed here is a single T cell receptor beta chain. The data stem from a study of shared clonotypes between healthy human individuals. Across the study: A couple of female and a few male donors aged 18 to 49 were enrolled.

Repertoires were generated with immunoSEQ multiplex PCR, while TCRdb's copy carries only in-frame clones and drops some. This sample carries 2,500,000 or so clones, 85% to 95% of them seen once, and the ten largest clones take approximately 0.4%. The germline V gene has CDR1 SGHTA and CDR2 FQGTGA. V shed 6 bases and J 9 bases; nucleotides not matched to a gene: 11. The CDR3 has 15 amino acids. Input material: naive CD4+ T cells from PBMCs. Subset denoted: CD45RA+ positively selected. This clonotype originated in a man aged 18-30 years in good health. Some clones in this sample may be carry-over from other donors' samples. This chain joins TRBV7-3 and TRBJ2-1, with TRBD2 identical over 10 bases. CDR3 nucleotide sequence: TGTGCCAGCAGTCCCCCAGCGGGAGGGCCCAGTGAGCAGTTCTTC. Translating gives CASSPPAGGPSEQFF.